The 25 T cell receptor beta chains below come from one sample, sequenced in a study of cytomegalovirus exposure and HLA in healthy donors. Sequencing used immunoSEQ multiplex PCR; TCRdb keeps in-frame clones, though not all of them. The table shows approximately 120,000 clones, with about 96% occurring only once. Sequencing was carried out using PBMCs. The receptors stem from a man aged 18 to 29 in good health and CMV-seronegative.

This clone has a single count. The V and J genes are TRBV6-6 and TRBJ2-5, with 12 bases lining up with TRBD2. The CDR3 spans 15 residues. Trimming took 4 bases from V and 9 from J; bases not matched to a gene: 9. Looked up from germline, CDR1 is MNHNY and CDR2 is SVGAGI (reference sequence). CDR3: CASSLGTSGWTAQYF. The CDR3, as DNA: TGTGCCAGCAGTTTAGGGACTAGCGGGTGGACGGCCCAGTACTTC.

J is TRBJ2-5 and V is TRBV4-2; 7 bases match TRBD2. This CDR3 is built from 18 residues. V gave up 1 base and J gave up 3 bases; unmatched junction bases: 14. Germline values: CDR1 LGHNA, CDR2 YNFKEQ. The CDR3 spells CASSQGSAGEVTKETQYF. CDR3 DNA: TGTGCCAGCAGCCAAGGCTCCGCGGGAGAGGTGACCAAAGAGACCCAGTACTTC.

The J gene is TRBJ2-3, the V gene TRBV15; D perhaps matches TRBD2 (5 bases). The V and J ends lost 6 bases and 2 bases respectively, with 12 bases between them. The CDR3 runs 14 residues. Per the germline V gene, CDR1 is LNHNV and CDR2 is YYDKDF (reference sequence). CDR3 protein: CATRGAADTDTQYF. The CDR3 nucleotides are TGTGCCACCAGGGGAGCCGCGGACACAGATACGCAGTATTTT.

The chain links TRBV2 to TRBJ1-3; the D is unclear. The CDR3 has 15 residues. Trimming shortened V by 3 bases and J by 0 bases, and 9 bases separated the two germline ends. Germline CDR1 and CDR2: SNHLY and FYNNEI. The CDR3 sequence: CASSEVNYSGNTIYF. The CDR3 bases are TGTGCCAGCAGTGAGGTTAACTACTCTGGAAACACCATATATTTT.

DNA for the CDR3: TGTGCCAGCAGCCACGGGACAGGGGGCGTTGAGCAGTACTTC. The encoded protein is CASSHGTGGVEQYF. The chain recombines TRBV7-9 with TRBJ2-7, with 12 bases identical to TRBD1. The CDR3 has 14 residues. Germline trimming cut 5 bases from V and 7 bases from J; bases unmatched to any gene: 6. Per the germline V gene, CDR1 is SEHNR and CDR2 is FQNEAQ (reference sequence).

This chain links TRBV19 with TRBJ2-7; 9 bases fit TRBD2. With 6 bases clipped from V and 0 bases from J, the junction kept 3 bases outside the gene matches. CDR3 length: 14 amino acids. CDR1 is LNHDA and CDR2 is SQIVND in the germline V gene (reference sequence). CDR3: CASSPSGASYEQYF. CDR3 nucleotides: TGTGCCAGTAGCCCTAGCGGGGCCTCCTACGAGCAGTACTTC.

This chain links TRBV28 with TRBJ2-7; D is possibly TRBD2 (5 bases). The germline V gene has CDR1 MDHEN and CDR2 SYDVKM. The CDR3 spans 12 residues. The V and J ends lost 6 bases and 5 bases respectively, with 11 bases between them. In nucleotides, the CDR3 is TGTGCCAGCAGCAACTCGAGGGACGAGCAGTACTTC. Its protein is CASSNSRDEQYF.

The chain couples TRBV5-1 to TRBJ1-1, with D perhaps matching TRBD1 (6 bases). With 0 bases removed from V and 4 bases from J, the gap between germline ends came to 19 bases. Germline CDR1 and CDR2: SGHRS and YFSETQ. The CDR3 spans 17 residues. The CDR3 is CASSLAQLRGQSTEAFF. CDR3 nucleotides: TGCGCCAGCAGCTTGGCTCAACTCCGCGGACAGTCCACTGAAGCTTTCTTT.

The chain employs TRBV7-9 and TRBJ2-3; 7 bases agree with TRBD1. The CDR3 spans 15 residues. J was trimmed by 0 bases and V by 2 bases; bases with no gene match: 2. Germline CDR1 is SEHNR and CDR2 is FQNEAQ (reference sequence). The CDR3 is CASSLPGQSTDTQYF. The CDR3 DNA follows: TGTGCCAGCAGCTTACCGGGACAGAGCACAGATACGCAGTATTTT. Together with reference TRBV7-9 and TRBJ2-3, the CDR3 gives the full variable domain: DTGVSQNPRHKITKRGQNVTFRCDPISEHNRLYWYRQTLGQGPEFLTYFQNEAQLEKSRLLSDRFSAERPKGSFSTLEIQRTEQGDSAMYLCASSLPGQSTDTQYFGPGTRLTVL.

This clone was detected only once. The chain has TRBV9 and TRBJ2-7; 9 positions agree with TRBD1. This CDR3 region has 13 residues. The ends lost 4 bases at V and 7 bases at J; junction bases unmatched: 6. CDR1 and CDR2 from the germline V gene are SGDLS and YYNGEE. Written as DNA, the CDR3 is TGTGCCAGCAGCCCGGGGACAGGGCGGGAGCAGTACTTC. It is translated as CASSPGTGREQYF.

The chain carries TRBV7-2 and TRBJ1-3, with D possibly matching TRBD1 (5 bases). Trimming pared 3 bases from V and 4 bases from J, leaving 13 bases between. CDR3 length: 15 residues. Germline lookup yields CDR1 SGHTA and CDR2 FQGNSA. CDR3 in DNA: TGTGCCAGCAGCTTCGGGCAGGGATCGGGAAACACCATATATTTT. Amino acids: CASSFGQGSGNTIYF.

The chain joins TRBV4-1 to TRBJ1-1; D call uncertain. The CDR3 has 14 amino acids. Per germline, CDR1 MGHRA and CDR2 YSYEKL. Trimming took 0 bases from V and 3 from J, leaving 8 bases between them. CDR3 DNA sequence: TGCGCCAGCAGCCAAGAAACCTGGCACACTGAAGCTTTCTTT. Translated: CASSQETWHTEAFF.

CDR3 protein: CASSAGQANTGELFF. In DNA, the CDR3 is TGTGCCAGCAGCGCCGGACAGGCGAACACCGGGGAGCTGTTTTTT. The chain combines TRBV9 with TRBJ2-2, with 7 bases lining up with TRBD1. V dropped 3 bases and J dropped 0; count of bases not matched to a gene: 2. The CDR3 runs 15 residues. Germline assignment: CDR1 SGDLS and CDR2 YYNGEE.

The chain's CDR3 is CASSQRETGLETQYF. The CDR3 DNA reads as TGCGCCAGCAGCCAACGGGAAACGGGGTTGGAGACCCAGTACTTC. The V gene is TRBV4-1, the J gene TRBJ2-5; D possibly corresponds to TRBD2 (5 bases). The V gene lost 2 bases and the J gene lost 5 bases, with 15 bases spanning the gap. Germline CDR1 and CDR2: MGHRA and YSYEKL. The CDR3 runs 15 residues.

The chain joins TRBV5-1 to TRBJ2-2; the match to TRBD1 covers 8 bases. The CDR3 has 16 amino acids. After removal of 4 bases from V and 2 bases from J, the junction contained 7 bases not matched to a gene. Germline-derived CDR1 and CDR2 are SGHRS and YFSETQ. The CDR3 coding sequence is TGCGCCAGCAGCCCCAGACAGGGGATAAACACCGGGGAGCTGTTTTTT. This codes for CASSPRQGINTGELFF.

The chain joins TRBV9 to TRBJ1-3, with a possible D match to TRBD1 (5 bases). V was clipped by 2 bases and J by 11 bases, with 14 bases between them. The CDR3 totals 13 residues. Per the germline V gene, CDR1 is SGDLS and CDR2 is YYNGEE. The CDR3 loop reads CASSVGGGTSIYF. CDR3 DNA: TGTGCCAGCAGCGTGGGAGGAGGGACCTCCATATATTTT.

The CDR3 is CASSLGGSYGELFF. The CDR3 DNA reads TGTGCCAGCAGTTTAGGCGGGTCCTACGGGGAGCTGTTTTTT. The chain combines TRBV27 with TRBJ2-2, with D tentatively TRBD2 (5 bases). The CDR3 is 14 residues long. Trimming removed 2 bases at V and 7 bases at J, with 11 bases between. Germline V gives CDR1 MNHEY, CDR2 SMNVEV (reference sequence).

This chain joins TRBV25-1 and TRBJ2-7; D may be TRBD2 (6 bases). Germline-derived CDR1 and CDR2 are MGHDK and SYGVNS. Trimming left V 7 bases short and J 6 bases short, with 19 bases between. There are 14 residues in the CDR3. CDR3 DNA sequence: TGTGCCAGCACCCCGTCGTGGGGGGTCCGCGAGCAGTACTTC. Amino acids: CASTPSWGVREQYF.

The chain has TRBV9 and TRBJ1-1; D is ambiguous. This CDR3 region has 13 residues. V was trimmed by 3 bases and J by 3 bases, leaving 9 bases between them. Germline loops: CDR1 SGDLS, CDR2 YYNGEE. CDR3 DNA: TGTGCCAGCAGCGGACTAGTGGACACTGAAGCTTTCTTT. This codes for CASSGLVDTEAFF.

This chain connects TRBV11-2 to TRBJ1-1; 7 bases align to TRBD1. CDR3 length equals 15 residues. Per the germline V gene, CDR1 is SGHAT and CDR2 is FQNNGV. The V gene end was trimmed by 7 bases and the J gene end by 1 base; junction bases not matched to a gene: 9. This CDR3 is CASTATTGANTEAFF. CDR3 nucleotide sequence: TGTGCCAGCACCGCAACTACAGGGGCGAACACTGAAGCTTTCTTT.

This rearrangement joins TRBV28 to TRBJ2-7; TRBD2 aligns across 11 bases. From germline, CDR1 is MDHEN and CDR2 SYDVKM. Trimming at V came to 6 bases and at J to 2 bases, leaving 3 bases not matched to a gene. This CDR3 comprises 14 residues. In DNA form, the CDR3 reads TGTGCCAGCAGGCGACTAGCGGGACCCTACGAGCAGTACTTC. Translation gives CASRRLAGPYEQYF.

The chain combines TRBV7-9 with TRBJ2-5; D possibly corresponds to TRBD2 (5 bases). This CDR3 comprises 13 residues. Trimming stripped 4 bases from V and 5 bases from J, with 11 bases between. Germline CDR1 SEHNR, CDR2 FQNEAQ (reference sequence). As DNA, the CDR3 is TGTGCCAGCAGCTCCCGGGGTAGGGAGACCCAGTACTTC. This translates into CASSSRGRETQYF.

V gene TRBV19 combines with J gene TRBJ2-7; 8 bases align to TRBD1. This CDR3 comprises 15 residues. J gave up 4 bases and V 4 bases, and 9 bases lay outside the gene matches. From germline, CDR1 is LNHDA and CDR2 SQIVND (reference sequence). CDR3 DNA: TGTGCCAGTAGTAAGGGACAGGAGAGAACTTACGAGCAGTACTTC. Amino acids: CASSKGQERTYEQYF.

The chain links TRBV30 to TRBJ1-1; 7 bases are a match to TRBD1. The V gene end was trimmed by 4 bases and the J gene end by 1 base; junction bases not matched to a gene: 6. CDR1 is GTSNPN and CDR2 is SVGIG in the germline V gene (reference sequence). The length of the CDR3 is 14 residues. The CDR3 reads CAWIGGQKNTEAFF. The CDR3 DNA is TGTGCCTGGATCGGGGGACAGAAGAACACTGAAGCTTTCTTT.

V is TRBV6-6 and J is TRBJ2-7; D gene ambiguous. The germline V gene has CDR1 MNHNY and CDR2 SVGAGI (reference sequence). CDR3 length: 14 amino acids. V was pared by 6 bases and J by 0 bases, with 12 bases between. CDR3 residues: CASRRSRSSYEQYF. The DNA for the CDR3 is TGTGCCAGCAGGAGGTCCAGAAGCTCCTACGAGCAGTACTTC.